This is a list of T cell receptor beta chains from one sample in a study of cytomegalovirus exposure and HLA in healthy donors. Measured with immunoSEQ multiplex PCR; TCRdb has only the in-frame clones, and not every one. Of 100,000 to 150,000 clones listed, around four fifths were seen once; the top ten hold 20%. Material: PBMCs. The receptors originated from a man between 18 and 35 years old in good health and CMV-seropositive. CDR3s include the opening cysteine and the closing phenylalanine or tryptophan. The order of the fields is V gene, D gene, clone size, CDR3 length, J gene, CDR3 DNA, CDR3 protein. D genes are given only for firm matches. Only some rows state a clone size, as once, few, many or a class for expanded clones.

V: TRBV19; D: TRBD2; size: .; length: 17; J: TRBJ2-7; DNA: TGTGCCAGTAGTTGGACTAGCGGGGGAAGGAGCTCCTACGAGCAGTACTTC; CDR3: CASSWTSGGRSSYEQYF
V: TRBV10-2; D: .; size: .; length: 13; J: TRBJ1-5; DNA: TGCGCCAGCAGCCCCAGGCCGAATACGCCCCAGCATTTT; CDR3: CASSPRPNTPQHF
V: TRBV5-6; D: TRBD2; size: .; length: 15; J: TRBJ2-3; DNA: TGTGCCAGCAGCTTGGAAGGACTAGCCACAGATACGCAGTATTTT; CDR3: CASSLEGLATDTQYF
V: TRBV6-7; D: .; size: .; length: 12; J: TRBJ1-4; DNA: TGTGCCACCCAGGGTAAGAGGGAAAAACTGTTTTTT; CDR3: CATQGKREKLFF
V: TRBV18; D: TRBD1; size: .; length: 13; J: TRBJ2-1; DNA: TGTGCCAGCTCATCGACAGGGGTAAATGAGCAGTTCTTC; CDR3: CASSSTGVNEQFF
V: TRBV12-5; D: .; size: .; length: 13; J: TRBJ1-1; DNA: TGTGCTAGTGGTTTGGGCGTATTTGGTGAAGCTTTCTTT; CDR3: CASGLGVFGEAFF
V: TRBV9; D: TRBD1; size: .; length: 15; J: TRBJ2-2; DNA: TGTGCCAGCAGAGGGGGACAGGGTGGCACCGGGGAGCTGTTTTTT; CDR3: CASRGGQGGTGELFF
V: TRBV28; D: .; size: .; length: 15; J: TRBJ1-6; DNA: TGTGCCAGCAGTCCCCCGGGAGAACTGAATTCACCCCTCCACTTT; CDR3: CASSPPGELNSPLHF
V: TRBV5-4; D: .; size: once; length: 14; J: TRBJ1-5; DNA: TGTGCCAGCAGCTTGTGGGGGCGAAGTCAGCCCCAGCATTTT; CDR3: CASSLWGRSQPQHF
V: TRBV7-2; D: TRBD2; size: once; length: 12; J: TRBJ2-7; DNA: TGTGCCAGCAGCTTACTAGCGGGCGAGCAGTACTTC; CDR3: CASSLLAGEQYF
V: TRBV5-5; D: .; size: once; length: 15; J: TRBJ1-2; DNA: TGTGCCAGCAGCCCAAAACAGGGCTGGGGCTATGGCTACACCTTC; CDR3: CASSPKQGWGYGYTF
V: TRBV7-9; D: TRBD2; size: .; length: 15; J: TRBJ2-3; DNA: TGTGCCAGCAGCGCCGTCCCGGGACTAGCAGATACGCAGTATTTT; CDR3: CASSAVPGLADTQYF
V: TRBV7-9; D: .; size: .; length: 11; J: TRBJ2-1; DNA: TGTGCCAGCAGCCAGGGGTTTGAGCAGTTCTTC; CDR3: CASSQGFEQFF
V: TRBV19; D: TRBD1; size: .; length: 15; J: TRBJ1-3; DNA: TGTGCCAGTAGTATGACAGGGGGCTCTGGAAACACCATATATTTT; CDR3: CASSMTGGSGNTIYF
V: TRBV6-1; D: .; size: few; length: 13; J: TRBJ1-1; DNA: TGTGCCAGCATCAAGCGTGGGAACACTGAAGCTTTCTTT; CDR3: CASIKRGNTEAFF
V: TRBV5-4; D: .; size: .; length: 13; J: TRBJ1-2; DNA: TGTGCCAGCAGCCAAGGACACCTCTATGGCTACACCTTC; CDR3: CASSQGHLYGYTF
V: TRBV7-2; D: .; size: .; length: 16; J: TRBJ1-3; DNA: TGTGCCAGCAGCTTCCTCGGGGGACTCTCTGGAAACACCATATATTTT; CDR3: CASSFLGGLSGNTIYF
V: TRBV29-1; D: TRBD1; size: .; length: 13; J: TRBJ2-1; DNA: TGCAGCGTTGGGGGCTCAGGGGGCAATGAGCAGTTCTTC; CDR3: CSVGGSGGNEQFF
V: TRBV5-8; D: TRBD1; size: .; length: 15; J: TRBJ2-3; DNA: TGTGCCAGCAGCTTGGCCGGACAGGGGACAGATACGCAGTATTTT; CDR3: CASSLAGQGTDTQYF
V: TRBV27; D: .; size: .; length: 15; J: TRBJ2-7; DNA: TGTGCCAGCAGTTCTCTGTCGGCAGGGGACTACGAGCAGTACTTC; CDR3: CASSSLSAGDYEQYF
V: TRBV5-1; D: .; size: .; length: 13; J: TRBJ1-2; DNA: TGCGCCAGCTCAACCGACAGTTCCCATGGCTACACCTTC; CDR3: CASSTDSSHGYTF
V: TRBV5-8; D: TRBD2; size: .; length: 14; J: TRBJ2-7; DNA: TGTGCCAGCAGCTCGGGACTAGTCTCCTACGAGCAGTACTTC; CDR3: CASSSGLVSYEQYF
V: TRBV18; D: .; size: .; length: 15; J: TRBJ1-6; DNA: TGTGCCAGCTCACCCTCGACAGCCTATAATTCACCCCTCCACTTT; CDR3: CASSPSTAYNSPLHF
V: TRBV13; D: TRBD1; size: .; length: 14; J: TRBJ2-7; DNA: TGTGCCAGCAGCGCCCGATCCAGGGGGTACGAGCAGTACTTC; CDR3: CASSARSRGYEQYF
V: TRBV18; D: TRBD1; size: .; length: 16; J: TRBJ2-5; DNA: TGTGCCAGCTCACCAAAAGCGGACAGGTCGGATCGGACCCAGTACTTC; CDR3: CASSPKADRSDRTQYF
V: TRBV19; D: TRBD2; size: .; length: 13; J: TRBJ2-1; DNA: TGTGCCACCACTAGCGGGGGTTATAATGAGCAGTTCTTC; CDR3: CATTSGGYNEQFF
V: TRBV5-8; D: TRBD2; size: once; length: 17; J: TRBJ2-5; DNA: TGTGCCAGCAGTAGGGCGGAGGTGGGGGGGACCCAAGAGACCCAGTACTTC; CDR3: CASSRAEVGGTQETQYF
V: TRBV7-2; D: .; size: .; length: 15; J: TRBJ1-2; DNA: TGTGCCAGCAGCTTAGAGCCAGGGTCTAACTATGGCTACACCTTC; CDR3: CASSLEPGSNYGYTF
V: TRBV7-6; D: TRBD1; size: .; length: 15; J: TRBJ1-6; DNA: TGTGCCAGCAGCTTAACAGGGGGCATCGATTCACCCCTCCACTTT; CDR3: CASSLTGGIDSPLHF
V: TRBV30; D: TRBD1; size: few; length: 17; J: TRBJ2-7; DNA: TGTGCCTGGAGTGTACGGGACAGGGGGCTCCTAGGCTACGAGCAGTACTTC; CDR3: CAWSVRDRGLLGYEQYF
V: TRBV10-2; D: .; size: .; length: 11; J: TRBJ2-2; DNA: TGCGCCAGCAGTTCAGGGGGGGAGCTGTTTTTT; CDR3: CASSSGGELFF
V: TRBV27; D: TRBD2; size: .; length: 14; J: TRBJ2-2; DNA: TGTGCCAGCACACGGGGGGACTACACCGGGGAGCTGTTTTTT; CDR3: CASTRGDYTGELFF
V: TRBV19; D: .; size: .; length: 13; J: TRBJ1-5; DNA: TGTGCCAGTACCCATTCACGCGGTCAGCCCCAGCATTTT; CDR3: CASTHSRGQPQHF
V: TRBV30; D: .; size: few; length: 16; J: TRBJ1-5; DNA: TGTGCCTGGAGTCCCTTAGGGGGAGGGGCGAATCAGCCCCAGCATTTT; CDR3: CAWSPLGGGANQPQHF